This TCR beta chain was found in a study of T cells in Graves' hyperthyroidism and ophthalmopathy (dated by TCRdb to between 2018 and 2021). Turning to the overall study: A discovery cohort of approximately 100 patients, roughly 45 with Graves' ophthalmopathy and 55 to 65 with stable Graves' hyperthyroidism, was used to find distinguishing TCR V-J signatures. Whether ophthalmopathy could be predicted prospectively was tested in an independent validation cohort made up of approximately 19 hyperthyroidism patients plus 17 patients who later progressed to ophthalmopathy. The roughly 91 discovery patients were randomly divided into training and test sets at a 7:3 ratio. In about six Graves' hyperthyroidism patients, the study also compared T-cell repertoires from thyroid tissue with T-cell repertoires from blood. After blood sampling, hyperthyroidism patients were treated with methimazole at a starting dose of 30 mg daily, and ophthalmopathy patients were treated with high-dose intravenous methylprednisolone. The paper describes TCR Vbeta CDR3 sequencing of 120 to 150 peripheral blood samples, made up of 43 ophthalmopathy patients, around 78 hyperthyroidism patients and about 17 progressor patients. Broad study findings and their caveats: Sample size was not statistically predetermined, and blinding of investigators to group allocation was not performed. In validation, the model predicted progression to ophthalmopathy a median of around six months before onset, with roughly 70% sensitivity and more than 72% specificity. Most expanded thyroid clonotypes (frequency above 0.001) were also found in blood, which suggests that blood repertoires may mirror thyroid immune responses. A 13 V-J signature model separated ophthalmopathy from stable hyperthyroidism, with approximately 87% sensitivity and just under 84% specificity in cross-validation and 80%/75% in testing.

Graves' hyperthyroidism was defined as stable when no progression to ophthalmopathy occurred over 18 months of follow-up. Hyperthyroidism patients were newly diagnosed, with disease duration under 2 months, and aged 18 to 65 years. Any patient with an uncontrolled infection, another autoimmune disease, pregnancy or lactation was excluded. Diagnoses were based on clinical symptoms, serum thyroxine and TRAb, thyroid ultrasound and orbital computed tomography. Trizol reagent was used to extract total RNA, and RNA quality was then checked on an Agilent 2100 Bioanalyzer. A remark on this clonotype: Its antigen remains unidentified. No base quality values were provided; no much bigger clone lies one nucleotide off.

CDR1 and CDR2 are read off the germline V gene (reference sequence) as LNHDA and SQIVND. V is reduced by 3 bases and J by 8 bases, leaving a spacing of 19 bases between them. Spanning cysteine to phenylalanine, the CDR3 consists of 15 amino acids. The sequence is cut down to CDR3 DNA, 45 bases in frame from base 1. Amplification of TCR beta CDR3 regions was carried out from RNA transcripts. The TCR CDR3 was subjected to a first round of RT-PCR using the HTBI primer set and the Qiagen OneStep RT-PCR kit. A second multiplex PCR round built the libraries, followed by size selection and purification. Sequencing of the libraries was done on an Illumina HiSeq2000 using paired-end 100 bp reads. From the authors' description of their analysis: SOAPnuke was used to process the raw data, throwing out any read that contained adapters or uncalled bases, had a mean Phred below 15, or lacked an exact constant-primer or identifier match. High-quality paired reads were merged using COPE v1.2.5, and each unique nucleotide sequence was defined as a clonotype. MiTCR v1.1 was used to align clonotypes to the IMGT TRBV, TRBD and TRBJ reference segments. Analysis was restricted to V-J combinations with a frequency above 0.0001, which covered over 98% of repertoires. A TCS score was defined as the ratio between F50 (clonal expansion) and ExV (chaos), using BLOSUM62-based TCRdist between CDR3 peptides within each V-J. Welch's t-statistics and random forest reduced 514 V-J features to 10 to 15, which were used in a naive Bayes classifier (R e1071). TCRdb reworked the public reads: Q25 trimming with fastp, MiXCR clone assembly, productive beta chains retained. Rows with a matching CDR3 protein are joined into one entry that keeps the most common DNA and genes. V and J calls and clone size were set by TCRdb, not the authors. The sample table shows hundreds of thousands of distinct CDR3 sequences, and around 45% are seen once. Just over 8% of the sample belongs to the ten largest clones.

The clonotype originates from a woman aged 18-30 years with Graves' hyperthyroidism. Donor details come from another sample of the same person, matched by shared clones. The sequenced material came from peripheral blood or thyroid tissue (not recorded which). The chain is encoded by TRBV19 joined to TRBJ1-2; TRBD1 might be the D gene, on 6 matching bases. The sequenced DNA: TGTGCCAGTAGTATCCCTTGGGGGGACAAGGAGGGCTACACCTTC. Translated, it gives CASSIPWGDKEGYTF.